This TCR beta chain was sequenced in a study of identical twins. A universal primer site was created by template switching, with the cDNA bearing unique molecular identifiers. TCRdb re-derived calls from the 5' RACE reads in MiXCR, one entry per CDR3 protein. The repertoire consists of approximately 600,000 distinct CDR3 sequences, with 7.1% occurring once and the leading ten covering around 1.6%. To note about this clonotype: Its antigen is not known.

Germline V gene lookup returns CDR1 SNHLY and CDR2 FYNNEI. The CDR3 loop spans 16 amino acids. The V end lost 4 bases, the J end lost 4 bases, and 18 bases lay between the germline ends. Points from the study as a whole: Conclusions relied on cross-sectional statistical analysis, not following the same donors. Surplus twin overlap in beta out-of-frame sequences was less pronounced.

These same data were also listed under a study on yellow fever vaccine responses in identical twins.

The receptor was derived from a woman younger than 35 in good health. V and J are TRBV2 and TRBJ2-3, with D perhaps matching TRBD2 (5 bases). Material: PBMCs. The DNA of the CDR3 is TGTGCCAGCAGTGGAGATACTAGTGTCGGCCCAGATACGCAGTATTTT. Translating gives CASSGDTSVGPDTQYF.